This entry concerns a single TCR beta chain. This record belongs to a study of T cell responses to AZD1222 COVID-19 vaccine. The CDR3 has 13 residues. The germline gives CDR1 MGHDK, CDR2 SYGVNS. V was pared by 1 base and J by 8 bases, with 11 bases between. Some clones are missing from TCRdb's copy, which holds only in-frame ones; the method was immunoSEQ multiplex PCR. Among about 140,000 clones listed, 75% to 90% were seen once. The origin of this receptor is an adult in good health. The sample consisted of peripheral blood, taken on day 0 of AZD1222 vaccination. The genes are TRBV25-1 and TRBJ1-2; D possibly corresponds to TRBD1 (5 bases). The CDR3 sequence: CASSEFQGGGYTF. DNA for the CDR3: TGTGCCAGCAGTGAATTTCAGGGAGGCGGCTACACCTTC.